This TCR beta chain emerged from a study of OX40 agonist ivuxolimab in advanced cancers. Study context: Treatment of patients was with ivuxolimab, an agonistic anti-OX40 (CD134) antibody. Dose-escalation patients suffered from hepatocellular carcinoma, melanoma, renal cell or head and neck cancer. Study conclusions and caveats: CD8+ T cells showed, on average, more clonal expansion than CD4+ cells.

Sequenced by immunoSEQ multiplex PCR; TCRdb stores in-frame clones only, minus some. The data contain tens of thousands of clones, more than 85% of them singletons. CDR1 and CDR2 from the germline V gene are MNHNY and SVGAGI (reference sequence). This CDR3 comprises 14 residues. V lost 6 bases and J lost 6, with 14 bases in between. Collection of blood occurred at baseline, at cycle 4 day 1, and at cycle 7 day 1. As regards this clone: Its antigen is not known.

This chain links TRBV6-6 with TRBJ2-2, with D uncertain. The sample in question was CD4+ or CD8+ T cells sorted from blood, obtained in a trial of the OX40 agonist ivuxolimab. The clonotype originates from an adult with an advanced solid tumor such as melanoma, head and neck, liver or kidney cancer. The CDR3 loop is CASSPFGYAGELFF. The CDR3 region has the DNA TGTGCCAGCAGCCCCTTTGGCTATGCCGGGGAGCTGTTTTTT.